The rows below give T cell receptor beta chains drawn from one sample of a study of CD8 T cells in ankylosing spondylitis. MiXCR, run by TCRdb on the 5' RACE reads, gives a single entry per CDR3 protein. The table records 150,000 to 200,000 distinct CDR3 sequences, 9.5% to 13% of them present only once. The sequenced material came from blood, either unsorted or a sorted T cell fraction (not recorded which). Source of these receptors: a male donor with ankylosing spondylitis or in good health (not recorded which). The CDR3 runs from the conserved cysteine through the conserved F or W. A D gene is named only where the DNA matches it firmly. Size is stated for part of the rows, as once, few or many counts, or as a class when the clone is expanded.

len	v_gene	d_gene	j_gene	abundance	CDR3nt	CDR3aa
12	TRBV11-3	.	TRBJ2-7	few	TGTGCCATCCCGACTAGATACTACGAGCAGTACTTC	CAIPTRYYEQYF
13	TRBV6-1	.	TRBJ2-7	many	TGTGCCAGCATGAAGGGGCTGACGTTCGAGCAGTACTTC	CASMKGLTFEQYF
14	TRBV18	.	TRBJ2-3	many	TGTGCCAGCTCACCAGTTCCAGACACAGATACGCAGTATTTT	CASSPVPDTDTQYF
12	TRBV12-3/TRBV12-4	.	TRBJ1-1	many	TGTGCCAGCAGTTTAGTCAGGGCTGAAGCTTTCTTT	CASSLVRAEAFF
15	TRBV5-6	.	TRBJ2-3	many	TGTGCCAGCAGCTCTCCTCCGCGATCGGGAGATACGCAGTATTTT	CASSSPPRSGDTQYF
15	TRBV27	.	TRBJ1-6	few	TGTGCCGGCTGTAAAGGGAGCTCCTATAATTCACCCCTCCACTTT	CAGCKGSSYNSPLHF
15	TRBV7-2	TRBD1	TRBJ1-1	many	TGTGCCAGCAGCTCGCGGACAGGGGGGACCGATGAAGCTTTCTTT	CASSSRTGGTDEAFF
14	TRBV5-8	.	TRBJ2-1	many	TGTGCCAGCAGCAAAATCGCGGGGCACAATGAGCAGTTCTTC	CASSKIAGHNEQFF
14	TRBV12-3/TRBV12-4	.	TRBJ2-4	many	TGTGCCAGCAGTTTAAGGGGGAAGCAAAACATTCAGTACTTC	CASSLRGKQNIQYF
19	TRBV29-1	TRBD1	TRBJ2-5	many	TGCAGCGTCGACACCTGGACAGGGCTAAATCCCCGTGGGAAAGAGACCCAGTACTTC	CSVDTWTGLNPRGKETQYF
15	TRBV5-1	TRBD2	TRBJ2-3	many	TGCGCCAGCAGCATTAGCGGGAGTAACCCAGATACGCAGTATTTT	CASSISGSNPDTQYF
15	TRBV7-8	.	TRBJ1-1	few	TGTGCCAGCAGCGTCCTGGAGCCATACAACACTGAAGCTTTCTTT	CASSVLEPYNTEAFF
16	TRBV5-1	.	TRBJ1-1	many	TGCGCCAGCAGCTTGGAACCCGGGACGGTAAACACTGAAGCTTTCTTT	CASSLEPGTVNTEAFF
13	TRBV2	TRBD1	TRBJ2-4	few	TGTGCCAGCTCCCAGGACAGGGGAAACATTCAGTACTTC	CASSQDRGNIQYF
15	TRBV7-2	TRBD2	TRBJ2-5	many	TGTGCCAGCAGCTTGGGCCTAGCGGGGCAAGAGACCCAGTACTTC	CASSLGLAGQETQYF
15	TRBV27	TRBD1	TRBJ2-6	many	TGTGCCAGCAGCTCTGGGACAGCTGGGGCCAACGTCCTGACTTTC	CASSSGTAGANVLTF
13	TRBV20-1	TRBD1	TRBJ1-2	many	TGCAGTGCTAGCGACAGGGACAACTATGGCTACACCTTC	CSASDRDNYGYTF
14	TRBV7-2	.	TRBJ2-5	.	TGTGCCAGCAGCTCCGGGTTCGTCAAAGAGACCCAGTACTTC	CASSSGFVKETQYF
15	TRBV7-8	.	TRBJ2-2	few	TGTGCCAGCAGCTTTGAGGGAGAGATCACCGGGGAGCTGTTTTTT	CASSFEGEITGELFF
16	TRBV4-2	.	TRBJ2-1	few	TGTGCCAGCAGCCAAGAACTAGCCGGGCCCCACAATGAGCAGTTCTTC	CASSQELAGPHNEQFF
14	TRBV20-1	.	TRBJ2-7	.	TGCAGTGCTATAGACAGGCGCCTATATTACGAGCAGTACTTC	CSAIDRRLYYEQYF
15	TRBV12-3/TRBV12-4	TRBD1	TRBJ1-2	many	TGTGCCAGCAGTCCGTCGGGACAGGGGGCCTATGGCTACACCTTC	CASSPSGQGAYGYTF
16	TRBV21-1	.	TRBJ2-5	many	TGTGCCAGCAGGGACAGGGGACGTCCTCCCGGGGAGACCCAGTACTTC	CASRDRGRPPGETQYF
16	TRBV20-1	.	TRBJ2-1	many	TGCAGTGCTAGAGATCTGCGGGACCCCGTCTACAATGAGCAGTTCTTC	CSARDLRDPVYNEQFF
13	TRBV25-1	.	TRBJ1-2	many	TGTGCCAGCAGCGGCGGGATTAACTATGGCTACACCTTC	CASSGGINYGYTF
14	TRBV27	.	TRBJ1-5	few	TGTGCCAGCAGTTTCGGGGCAGGGGTGGGGCCCCAGCATTTT	CASSFGAGVGPQHF
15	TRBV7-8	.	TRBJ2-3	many	TGTGCCAGCAGCTTAGGGAGTCGGGGCACAGATACGCAGTATTTT	CASSLGSRGTDTQYF
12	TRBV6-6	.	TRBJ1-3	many	TGTGCCAGCACCGCAGCGGGAAACACCATATATTTT	CASTAAGNTIYF
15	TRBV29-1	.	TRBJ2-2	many	TGCAGCGTAGGGGCACCGGGACTGAACACCGGGGAGCTGTTTTTT	CSVGAPGLNTGELFF
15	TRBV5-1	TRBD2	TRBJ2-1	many	TGCGCCAGCAGCTTTAGCGGGAGGGACCGGAATGAGCAGTTCTTC	CASSFSGRDRNEQFF
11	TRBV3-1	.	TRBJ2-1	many	TGTGCCAGCAGCCTGTACAATGAGCAGTTCTTC	CASSLYNEQFF
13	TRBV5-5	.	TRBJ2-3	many	TGTGCCAGCACACTAGTATCTGGAGATACGCAGTATTTT	CASTLVSGDTQYF
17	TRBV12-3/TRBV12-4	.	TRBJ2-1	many	TGTGCCAGCAGTTTAGCCCCCGGACTTATGAACTACGGTGAGCAGTTCTTC	CASSLAPGLMNYGEQFF
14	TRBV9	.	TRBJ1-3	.	TGTGCCAGCAGCGTAGGAGGGGTTGCAAACACCATATATTTT	CASSVGGVANTIYF
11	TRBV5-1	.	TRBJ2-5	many	TGCGCCAGCATCAGTCAAGAGACCCAGTACTTC	CASISQETQYF
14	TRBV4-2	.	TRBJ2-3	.	TGTGCCAGCAGCCTTGGACTGACACAAGATACGCAGTATTTT	CASSLGLTQDTQYF
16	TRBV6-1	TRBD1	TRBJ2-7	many	TGTGCCAGCAGTCCTTCGCGGGACAGGCGAGTCTACGAGCAGTACTTC	CASSPSRDRRVYEQYF
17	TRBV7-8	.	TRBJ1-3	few	TGTGCCAGCAGCTTAGCCGGGCGGGGCAGCTCTGGAAACACCATATATTTT	CASSLAGRGSSGNTIYF
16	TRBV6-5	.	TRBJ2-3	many	TGTGCCAGCAGTTACTCGATAGGAGCGGGTACAGATACGCAGTATTTT	CASSYSIGAGTDTQYF
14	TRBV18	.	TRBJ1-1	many	TGTGCCAGCTCACCTTCGACGGGGAACACTGAAGCTTTCTTT	CASSPSTGNTEAFF
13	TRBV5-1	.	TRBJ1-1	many	TGCGCCAGCGGCGTGGACGGGGACACTGAAGCTTTCTTT	CASGVDGDTEAFF
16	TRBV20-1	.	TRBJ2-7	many	TGCAGTGCTAGACTGGGAGGGGGCGGGAGAACATACGAGCAGTACTTC	CSARLGGGGRTYEQYF
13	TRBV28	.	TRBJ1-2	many	TGTGCCAGCAGTTTTCAGACTAACTATGGCTACACCTTC	CASSFQTNYGYTF
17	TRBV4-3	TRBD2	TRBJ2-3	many	TGCGCCAGCAGCCAAGGGACTAGCGGGGGGGTAGGAGATACGCAGTATTTT	CASSQGTSGGVGDTQYF
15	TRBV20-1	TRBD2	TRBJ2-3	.	TGCAGTGCTAGAACGGGACTAGCGGGATTGGGTACGCAGTATTTT	CSARTGLAGLGTQYF
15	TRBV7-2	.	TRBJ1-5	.	TGTGCCAGCAGCTTAGTGGGCGGACCAAATCAGCCCCAGCATTTT	CASSLVGGPNQPQHF
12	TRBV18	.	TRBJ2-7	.	TGTGCCAGCTCACCAGCGGGTTCGGAGCAGTACTTC	CASSPAGSEQYF
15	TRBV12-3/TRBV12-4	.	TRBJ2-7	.	TGTGCCAGCAGTTTGGACGGCGGGATAATTATCGAGCAGTACTTC	CASSLDGGIIIEQYF
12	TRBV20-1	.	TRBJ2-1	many	TGCAGTGTTAGCCCCGGGATGTATGAGCAGTTCTTC	CSVSPGMYEQFF
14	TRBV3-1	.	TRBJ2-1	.	TGTGCCAGCAGTCAGGAGGGTTGTCACAATGAGCAGTTCTTC	CASSQEGCHNEQFF
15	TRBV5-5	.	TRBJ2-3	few	TGTGCCAGCAGCTTAGGGGCAGGGGCCGCAGATACGCAGTATTTT	CASSLGAGAADTQYF
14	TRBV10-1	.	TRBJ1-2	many	TGCGCCAGCAGTGATCCGTCGGTAGGGATGGGTCTCACCTTC	CASSDPSVGMGLTF
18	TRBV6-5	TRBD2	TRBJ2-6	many	TGTGCCAGCAGTTTCGGACTAGCGGGAGGGACTGGGGCCAACGTCCTGACTTTC	CASSFGLAGGTGANVLTF